This T cell receptor beta chain emerged from a study of identical twins. General study results and limits: Cord blood's abundant beta clonotypes had fewer insertions, unlike memory repertoires.

A universal primer site came from template switching; cDNA carried unique molecular identifiers. Using its own MiXCR run on the 5' RACE reads, TCRdb lists one record per CDR3 protein. The sample lists some 790,000 distinct CDR3 sequences, roughly 18% occurring once. CDR1 is SGHRS, CDR2 YFSETQ, per germline. V was clipped by 4 bases and J by 1 base; unmatched bases: 14. The CDR3 has 17 amino acids. This clonotype has at least ten counts. The antigen is not known. This sample was also put to use in a study of T cells expressing NK-cell markers. This second study notes: The use of an anti-gamma-delta TCR antibody, which was added in several experiments, restricted sorting to T cells expressing alpha-beta TCR.

The chain couples TRBV5-1 to TRBJ2-7; TRBD2 matches 7 bases. The receptor was derived from a young woman in good health. The sequencing input was PBMCs. The CDR3 reads CASSPHISGTHSYEQYF. The CDR3, as DNA: TGCGCCAGCAGCCCGCACATCAGCGGGACCCATTCCTACGAGCAGTACTTC. Drawing the rest from reference TRBV5-1 and TRBJ2-7, the complete variable domain is KAGVTQTPRYLIKTRGQQVTLSCSPISGHRSVSWYQQTPGQGLQFLFEYFSETQRNKGNFPGRFSGRQFSNSRSEMNVSTLELGDSALYLCASSPHISGTHSYEQYFGPGTRLTVT.